The clone carrying this T cell receptor beta chain showed up many times. TCRdb re-clonotyped the PCR reads via MiXCR. Here the sample spans tens of thousands of clones, around an eighth being singletons. Trimming cost V 2 bases and J 7 bases; bases outside gene matches: 13. This CDR3 spans 19 amino acids. Per germline, CDR1 MNHEY and CDR2 SMNVEV (reference sequence). This entry comes from a study of metastatic and nonmetastatic thyroid tumors. Study overall: It was across blood and tumor or nodule tissue from malignant and benign thyroid patients that repertoires were compared.

All patients reached thyroid surgery having received no treatment beforehand. J is TRBJ2-1 and V is TRBV27; 14 bases line up with TRBD2. Sequencing used blood. This TCR was sampled from a female donor with papillary thyroid cancer or a benign thyroid nodule (not recorded which). Some clones in this sample may be carry-over from other donors' samples. CDR3 in DNA: TGTGCCAGCAGTTTAACAGGGGCAGGGACTAGCGGGAGTTGGAATGAGCAGTTCTTC. It translates to CASSLTGAGTSGSWNEQFF.